The clone carrying this T cell receptor beta chain was recorded at least ten times. V dropped 1 base and J dropped 2 bases, with 11 bases sitting between them. The CDR3 length is 15 residues. CDR1 and CDR2 from the germline V gene are MGHRA and YSYEKL. These data are taken from a study of Graves' ophthalmopathy and Graves' hyperthyroidism. People with hyperthyroidism were aged 18 to 65 and newly diagnosed, under 2 months' duration. Researchers took RNA transcripts and amplified TCR beta CDR3 regions from them. RT-PCR was first run with HTBI primers, then multiplex PCR in a second round. TCRdb re-called the multiplex PCR reads with MiXCR, one entry per CDR3 protein. The data show 400,000 or so distinct CDR3 sequences, 15% to 17% seen once.

This chain uses TRBV4-1 with TRBJ1-1; no clear D gene. Sequencing was carried out using peripheral blood. This sequence was found in a woman between 18 and 29 years old with stable Graves' hyperthyroidism. The CDR3, as DNA: TGCGCCAGCAGCCAAGGACGGTGGGGTAACACTGAAGCTTTCTTT. This codes for CASSQGRWGNTEAFF.